This T cell receptor beta chain was observed in a study of pediatric ulcerative colitis. Assay: immunoSEQ multiplex PCR; the TCRdb copy retains only in-frame clones and omits some. The sample lists 40,000 to 60,000 clones, 60% to 85% occurring once. This CDR3 region has 16 residues. Germline V gene lookup returns CDR1 SGHRS and CDR2 YFSETQ. Trimming removed 1 base at V and 3 bases at J, with 13 bases between. During colonoscopy, one to two rectal pinch biopsies were collected. The diagnostic colonoscopy in ulcerative colitis patients preceded any immunosuppressive treatment. The clonotype was recovered from a girl aged 10-17 years with moderate ulcerative colitis. The rearrangement links TRBV5-1 to TRBJ2-2, with D possibly TRBD2 on 6 matching bases. Specimen: gut tissue. This chain's CDR3 is CASSLLGGADTGELFF. As DNA, the CDR3 is TGCGCCAGCAGCTTGTTGGGCGGGGCCGACACCGGGGAGCTGTTTTTT.